This T cell receptor (beta chain) is from a study of cytomegalovirus exposure and HLA in healthy donors. Study-level information: An analysis done earlier identified more than 90 million unique TCR beta sequences from around 180 million T cells.

13 Jbeta primers and 60 Vbeta primers were used for the PCR. TCRdb's table, derived via immunoSEQ multiplex PCR, lists solely in-frame clones and lacks some. This table holds about 160,000 clones, about 80% found once. Sample: PBMCs. This receptor was identified in a young man in good health and CMV-seropositive.

CDR3 loop: CASSPRQGNYNEQFF. The CDR3 DNA is TGTGCCAGCAGCCCCCGACAGGGGAATTACAATGAGCAGTTCTTC. V is TRBV7-2 and J is TRBJ2-1, with 8 bases identical to TRBD1. V shed 5 bases and J 4 bases; nucleotides not matched to a gene: 7. The CDR3 covers 15 residues. The V gene's germline CDR1 is SGHTA and CDR2 FQGNSA.